These 31 T cell receptor beta chains were sequenced from one sample in a study of T cell responses to AZD1222 COVID-19 vaccine. Assay: immunoSEQ multiplex PCR; the TCRdb copy retains only in-frame clones and omits some. This table holds about 110,000 clones, 87% found once. Sequenced here: peripheral blood, sampled on day 0 of AZD1222 vaccination. The receptors here all came from an adult in good health.

V gene TRBV5-1 combines with J gene TRBJ1-4, with TRBD1 as a possible D gene (5 bases). This CDR3 comprises 16 residues. V was trimmed by 5 bases and J by 1 base, leaving 15 bases between them. Germline V gene data show CDR1 as SGHRS and CDR2 as YFSETQ. This CDR3 is CASRRGGRGTNEKLFF. The CDR3, as DNA: TGCGCCAGCAGGCGGGGGGGACGTGGAACTAATGAAAAACTGTTTTTT.

This clone was seen a single time. This chain links TRBV6-4 with TRBJ1-4, with D maybe TRBD1 (6 bases). Trimming pared 0 bases from V and 7 bases from J, leaving 12 bases between. This CDR3 contains 15 residues. Germline V lookup: CDR1 MRHNA, CDR2 SNTAGT. The CDR3 DNA sequence: TGTGCCAGCAGTGACTCGGCAGGGGCAGGTGAAAAACTGTTTTTT. Its protein product is CASSDSAGAGEKLFF.

This chain links TRBV7-3 with TRBJ2-2, with a tentative D call TRBD1 (5 bases). Germline loops: CDR1 SGHTA, CDR2 FQGTGA. The CDR3 consists of 14 residues. Trimming shortened V by 5 bases and J by 4 bases, and 11 bases separated the two germline ends. The CDR3 nucleotides read TGTGCCAGCAGCCAGCCCCAGGGCACCGGGGAGCTGTTTTTT. As protein: CASSQPQGTGELFF.

This clone was observed once. The chain joins TRBV6-1 to TRBJ1-4; 7 bases align to TRBD1. This CDR3 has 14 amino acids. The trim removed 2 bases at V and 7 bases at J, leaving 4 bases unmatched. CDR1 MNHNS and CDR2 SASEGT come from the germline V gene. The DNA for the CDR3 is TGTGCCAGCAGTGAAACAGGGGTTCCTGAAAAACTGTTTTTT. This encodes CASSETGVPEKLFF.

V gene TRBV11-2 combines with J gene TRBJ2-2; 7 positions match TRBD2. The ends lost 9 bases at V and 5 bases at J; junction bases unmatched: 12. The germline V gene has CDR1 SGHAT and CDR2 FQNNGV. This CDR3 contains 15 residues. The CDR3 sequence: CASRRGEERTGELFF. The CDR3 DNA is TGTGCCAGTCGCCGGGGGGAAGAAAGGACCGGGGAGCTGTTTTTT.

This sequence joins TRBV2 and TRBJ1-2; D ambiguous. The V end lost 3 bases, the J end lost 4 bases, and 9 bases lay between the germline ends. Germline V gene data show CDR1 as SNHLY and CDR2 as FYNNEI. The CDR3 spans 13 residues. CDR3 nucleotide sequence: TGTGCCAGCAGTGATAAGGGTTTCTATGGCTACACCTTC. Protein: CASSDKGFYGYTF. Looking up the rest from reference TRBV2 and TRBJ1-2 gives the full variable domain: EPEVTQTPSHQVTQMGQEVILRCVPISNHLYFYWYRQILGQKVEFLVSFYNNEISEKSEIFDDQFSVERPDGSNFTLKIRSTKLEDSAMYFCASSDKGFYGYTFGSGTRLTVV.

The V gene is TRBV11-2, the J gene TRBJ1-1, with 8 positions matching TRBD1. V shed 3 bases and J 5 bases; nucleotides not matched to a gene: 8. Per germline, CDR1 SGHAT and CDR2 FQNNGV. The CDR3 sequence is 15 residues long. CDR3: CASSFPTGDVTEAFF. For the CDR3, the DNA is TGTGCCAGCAGCTTCCCGACAGGGGATGTGACTGAAGCTTTCTTT. The complete variable domain, with remaining parts taken from reference TRBV11-2 and TRBJ1-1, reads EAGVAQSPRYKIIEKRQSVAFWCNPISGHATLYWYQQILGQGPKLLIQFQNNGVVDDSQLPKDRFSAERLKGVDSTLKIQPAKLEDSAVYLCASSFPTGDVTEAFFGQGTRLTVV.

On this clone itself: At one end, the junction sequence differs from germline, possibly due to a read error. The chain carries TRBV5-6 and TRBJ2-7, with D hard to call. Per germline, CDR1 SGHDT and CDR2 YYEEEE. The CDR3 is 11 residues long. CDR3 region: CASSLEDGWCF. The CDR3 region has the DNA TGTGCCAGCAGCTTGGAGGACGGATGGTGCTTC.

V is TRBV9 and J is TRBJ1-1, with D unresolved. The CDR3 covers 12 residues. The V end was cut by 3 bases, the J end by 3 bases, with 6 bases between. CDR1 is SGDLS, CDR2 YYNGEE, per germline. This CDR3 is CASSGGHTEAFF. The CDR3 DNA is TGTGCCAGCAGCGGTGGCCACACTGAAGCTTTCTTT. Full variable domain (remainder filled in from reference TRBV9 and TRBJ1-1): DSGVTQTPKHLITATGQRVTLRCSPRSGDLSVYWYQQSLDQGLQFLIQYYNGEERAKGNILERFSAQQFPDLHSELNLSSLELGDSALYFCASSGGHTEAFFGQGTRLTVV.

In this sample, this clone turned up a few times. The chain has TRBV30 and TRBJ1-5, with D possibly being TRBD1 (5 bases). The CDR3 has 14 amino acids. V was pared by 5 bases and J by 2 bases, with 13 bases between. Germline-derived CDR1 and CDR2 are GTSNPN and SVGIG (reference sequence). The CDR3 region has the DNA TGTGCCTGGGGCCGCCAGGGAGGCAATCAGCCCCAGCATTTT. It translates to CAWGRQGGNQPQHF.

The gene calls are TRBV28 and TRBJ2-1; 10 bases match TRBD1. V lost 6 bases, J lost 9 bases, and 2 bases stayed unmatched. Germline V CDR1 and CDR2: MDHEN, SYDVKM. The CDR3 length is 12 residues. Written as DNA, the CDR3 is TGTGCCAGCAGGACAGGGGGCAGTGAGCAGTTCTTC. Protein product: CASRTGGSEQFF. Combining the CDR3 with reference TRBV28 and TRBJ2-1 gives the whole variable domain DVKVTQSSRYLVKRTGEKVFLECVQDMDHENMFWYRQDPGLGLRLIYFSYDVKMKEKGDIPEGYSVSREKKERFSLILESASTNQTSMYLCASRTGGSEQFFGPGTRLTVL.

The chain recombines TRBV7-2 with TRBJ1-2; no clear D. This CDR3 is built from 14 residues. Trimming stripped 5 bases from V and 8 bases from J, with 18 bases between. Per the germline V gene, CDR1 is SGHTA and CDR2 is FQGNSA. CDR3: CASSPTRVGSGYTF. CDR3 sequence (DNA): TGTGCCAGCAGCCCCACGAGGGTGGGGTCGGGCTACACCTTC. The complete variable domain, with remaining parts taken from reference TRBV7-2 and TRBJ1-2, reads GAGVSQSPSNKVTEKGKDVELRCDPISGHTALYWYRQSLGQGLEFLIYFQGNSAPDKSGLPSDRFSAERTGGSVSTLTIQRTQQEDSAVYLCASSPTRVGSGYTFGSGTRLTVV.

The gene calls are TRBV28 and TRBJ1-6; no definite D call. Germline loops: CDR1 MDHEN, CDR2 SYDVKM. This CDR3 is 15 amino acids long. Trimming removed 6 bases at V and 7 bases at J, with 16 bases between. CDR3 region: CASRTSNGPNSPLHF. The CDR3 nucleotides are TGTGCCAGCAGGACTTCGAACGGACCAAATTCACCCCTCCACTTT.

The chain links TRBV28 to TRBJ2-7; 8 bases agree with TRBD2. V dropped 5 bases and J dropped 0; count of bases not matched to a gene: 6. This CDR3 is built from 15 residues. Germline CDR1 is MDHEN and CDR2 is SYDVKM. The DNA of the CDR3 is TGTGCCAGCAGTGTTAGCGGGATAAGCTCCTACGAGCAGTACTTC. Translation gives CASSVSGISSYEQYF.

As for this clone: The same CDR3 arises from other DNA sequences in this sample as well. The chain uses TRBV5-1 and TRBJ2-3; D not certain. The germline V gene has CDR1 SGHRS and CDR2 YFSETQ. The CDR3 is 15 residues long. Trimming shortened V by 0 bases and J by 0 bases, and 8 bases separated the two germline ends. CDR3 sequence: CASSLGTRSTDTQYF. For the CDR3, the DNA is TGCGCCAGCAGCTTGGGGACCCGGAGCACAGATACGCAGTATTTT.

J is TRBJ2-3 and V is TRBV3-1 (or the pseudogene TRBV3-2); possibly TRBD1 for D (5 bases). Germline CDR1 is LGHDT and CDR2 is YNNKEL (reference sequence). This CDR3 is built from 15 residues. Trimming removed 0 bases at V and 1 base at J, with 8 bases between. For the CDR3, the DNA is TGTGCCAGCAGCCAAGAACCGACAGGCACAGATACGCAGTATTTT. This translates into CASSQEPTGTDTQYF.

The chain is built from TRBV7-9 and TRBJ2-2; D perhaps matches TRBD2 (5 bases). CDR1 and CDR2 from the germline V gene are SEHNR and FQNEAQ (reference sequence). The CDR3 sequence is 13 residues long. V lost 3 bases and J lost 6, with 8 bases in between. CDR3 sequence: CASSFGEAGELFF. The DNA of the CDR3 is TGTGCCAGCAGCTTCGGGGAAGCCGGGGAGCTGTTTTTT.

CDR3 in amino acids: CASSLGLFYNSPLHF. DNA for the CDR3: TGTGCCAGCAGCTTGGGACTATTCTATAATTCACCCCTCCACTTT. This chain connects TRBV7-9 to TRBJ1-6; tentative D call: TRBD1 (5 bases). Trimming took 3 bases from V and 3 from J, leaving 9 bases between them. The germline CDR1 and CDR2 sequences are SEHNR and FQNEAQ (reference sequence). The CDR3 contains 15 residues.

The V call is TRBV11-2, the J call TRBJ2-5; D gene uncertain. CDR3 length: 14 residues. The germline V gene encodes CDR1 SGHAT and CDR2 FQNNGV. Deletions cut 0 bases from V and 4 bases from J, with 9 bases between. The DNA of the CDR3 is TGTGCCAGCAGCTTAGACCCGACGGGAGAGACCCAGTACTTC. Amino acid sequence: CASSLDPTGETQYF.

The chain is built from TRBV2 and TRBJ1-5, with TRBD1 as a possible D gene (5 bases). The CDR3 consists of 15 residues. Germline CDR1 reads SNHLY; CDR2 reads FYNNEI. Between the trimmed V and J ends, which lost 1 base and 2 bases, there was a span of 9 bases. CDR3 region: CASSEGRAGNQPQHF. CDR3 coding DNA: TGTGCCAGCAGTGAAGGCAGGGCCGGCAATCAGCCCCAGCATTTT.

In this sample, this clone turned up once. The J gene is TRBJ1-2, the V gene TRBV28, with D tentatively TRBD1 (6 bases). The CDR3 covers 13 residues. Germline lookup yields CDR1 MDHEN and CDR2 SYDVKM. The V end lost 6 bases, the J end lost 2 bases, and 10 bases lay between the germline ends. In nucleotides, the CDR3 is TGTGCCAGCAGCTCAACAGGGAACTATGGCTACACCTTC. Residues: CASSSTGNYGYTF.

The chain has TRBV19 and TRBJ2-1; D is uncertain. With 2 bases removed from V and 7 bases from J, the gap between germline ends came to 6 bases. CDR1 and CDR2 from the germline V gene are LNHDA and SQIVND (reference sequence). The CDR3 is made up of 12 amino acids. The CDR3 region has the DNA TGTGCCAGTAGTATATACGGGAATGAGCAGTTCTTC. Amino acid sequence: CASSIYGNEQFF.

This rearrangement joins TRBV4-3 to TRBJ1-6; D gene ambiguous. The CDR3 length is 14 residues. Germline loops: CDR1 LGHNA, CDR2 YSLEER. V was shortened by 0 bases and J by 8 bases, with 8 bases between the two germline ends. CDR3 in DNA: TGCGCCAGCAGCCAAGATTTTTCGGATTCACCCCTCCACTTT. Encoded protein: CASSQDFSDSPLHF.

This clone was seen only once. The chain recombines TRBV7-2 with TRBJ1-1; 8 bases line up with TRBD1. CDR3 length: 14 amino acids. J was trimmed by 3 bases and V by 2 bases; bases with no gene match: 2. Per germline, CDR1 SGHTA and CDR2 FQGNSA. CDR3 in amino acids: CASSLNRGDTEAFF. The DNA of the CDR3 is TGTGCCAGCAGCTTAAACAGGGGGGACACTGAAGCTTTCTTT. Together with reference TRBV7-2 and TRBJ1-1, the CDR3 gives the full variable domain: GAGVSQSPSNKVTEKGKDVELRCDPISGHTALYWYRQSLGQGLEFLIYFQGNSAPDKSGLPSDRFSAERTGGSVSTLTIQRTQQEDSAVYLCASSLNRGDTEAFFGQGTRLTVV.

The chain recombines TRBV9 with TRBJ2-7; 9 positions match TRBD1. V lost 3 bases, J lost 5 bases, and 9 bases stayed unmatched. CDR1 is SGDLS, CDR2 YYNGEE, per germline. The CDR3 has 15 residues. The CDR3 DNA reads TGTGCCAGCAGCGGATCCGGGACAGGGACCCACGAGCAGTACTTC. Amino acid sequence: CASSGSGTGTHEQYF.

The V call is TRBV12-2, the J call TRBJ2-7; the D call in the table, TRBD2, was not verified against the DNA. TRBV12-2 is marked as a pseudogene. This CDR3 has 16 amino acids. CDR3 region: CASRLTSGGSSYEQYF. As DNA, the CDR3 is TGTGCAAGTCGCTTAACTAGCGGGGGTAGCTCCTACGAGCAGTACTTC.

The chain is built from TRBV28 and TRBJ2-7; TRBD2 matches 9 bases. This CDR3 contains 15 residues. Looked up from germline, CDR1 is MDHEN and CDR2 is SYDVKM. Trimming at V came to 8 bases and at J to 5 bases, leaving 13 bases not matched to a gene. This chain's CDR3 is CASPPLAGGLDEQYF. CDR3 in DNA: TGTGCCAGCCCCCCCCTGGCGGGAGGGCTGGACGAGCAGTACTTC.

The V call is TRBV28, the J call TRBJ1-6; TRBD1 is a possible D gene (5 bases). Germline-derived CDR1 and CDR2 are MDHEN and SYDVKM. Trimming pared 3 bases from V and 7 bases from J, leaving 16 bases between. The CDR3 is made up of 16 amino acids. For the CDR3, the DNA is TGTGCCAGCAGTTTGGGGACCGTCGTAGGGAATTCACCCCTCCACTTT. Translated, it gives CASSLGTVVGNSPLHF.

The chain recombines TRBV9 with TRBJ1-2, with D possibly matching TRBD1 (6 bases). Germline CDR1 SGDLS, CDR2 YYNGEE. V dropped 5 bases and J dropped 2 bases, with 10 bases sitting between them. This CDR3 has 13 residues. The CDR3 region has the DNA TGTGCCAGCAGAAACAGGGAAAACTATGGCTACACCTTC. Translated, it gives CASRNRENYGYTF. The variable domain in full, with the rest retrieved from reference TRBV9 and TRBJ1-2, is DSGVTQTPKHLITATGQRVTLRCSPRSGDLSVYWYQQSLDQGLQFLIQYYNGEERAKGNILERFSAQQFPDLHSELNLSSLELGDSALYFCASRNRENYGYTFGSGTRLTVV.

The CDR3 sequence is CASSLTFGSPLHF. CDR3 DNA sequence: TGTGCCAGCAGCTTAACCTTCGGTTCACCCCTCCACTTT. The gene calls are TRBV7-3 and TRBJ1-6, with D hard to call. Germline V gene data show CDR1 as SGHTA and CDR2 as FQGTGA. Trimming removed 0 bases at V and 9 bases at J, with 6 bases between. The CDR3 runs to 13 residues.

The CDR3 spells CASSQTGNPFDGYTF. CDR3 in DNA: TGTGCCAGCAGCCAAACAGGCAACCCCTTTGATGGCTACACCTTC. The rearrangement links TRBV4-2 to TRBJ1-2; the D gene is possibly TRBD1 (5 bases). There are 15 residues in the CDR3. Germline V gene sequence: CDR1 LGHNA, CDR2 YNFKEQ. V was shortened by 2 bases and J by 6 bases, with 16 bases between the two germline ends.